One sample yielded the 14 T cell receptor beta chains listed below, sequenced in a study of T-cell reconstitution after alpha-beta-depleted transplantation in children. Unique molecular identifiers were incorporated during preparation of the TCRbeta library. From the PCR reads, TCRdb called clonotypes with MiXCR, one entry per CDR3 protein. The sample has about 540,000 distinct CDR3 sequences, 27% seen once; the top ten hold about 35%. The input for sequencing was PBMCs, taken before TCRalphabeta/CD19-depleted stem cell transplant. These TCRs come from a boy under three years old with Wiskott-Aldrich syndrome, due to receive a stem cell transplant.

Points on this clonotype: The junction and the germline gene differ at one end; a read error may be behind it. The chain recombines TRBV30 with TRBJ2-7; D gene uncertain. The CDR3 length is 13 residues. The germline V gene has CDR1 GTSNPN and CDR2 SVGIG (reference sequence). CDR3 protein: CALSVQATYEQYF. CDR3 bases: TGTGCCTTGAGTGTCCAGGCGACCTACGAGCAGTACTTC.

The chain has TRBV5-1 and TRBJ2-4; the D call may be TRBD1 or TRBD2 (5 bases each). V dropped 3 bases and J dropped 0 bases, with 7 bases sitting between them. The CDR3 covers 14 residues. Per germline, CDR1 SGHRS and CDR2 YFSETQ. The CDR3 region has the DNA TGCGCCAGCAGCTCCGGGACAGCCAAAAACATTCAGTACTTC. Translation: CASSSGTAKNIQYF.

The chain is built from TRBV5-1 and TRBJ2-7, with D unresolved. V dropped 1 base and J dropped 1 base, with 9 bases sitting between them. The CDR3 is 14 residues long. CDR1 SGHRS and CDR2 YFSETQ come from the germline V gene. CDR3 loop: CASSLWWASYEQYF. DNA for the CDR3: TGCGCCAGCAGCTTGTGGTGGGCTTCCTACGAGCAGTACTTC.

The chain couples TRBV28 to TRBJ2-7, with no clear D. The CDR3 sequence is 14 residues long. Trimming cost V 3 bases and J 0 bases, with 9 bases left between them. Per the germline V gene, CDR1 is MDHEN and CDR2 is SYDVKM. The CDR3 DNA follows: TGTGCCAGCAGTTTTGCGGATCTCTCCTACGAGCAGTACTTC. Protein product: CASSFADLSYEQYF.

CDR3 in amino acids: CASSQDAYNEQFF. The DNA of the CDR3 is TGTGCCAGCAGCCAAGATGCCTACAATGAGCAGTTCTTC. The gene calls are TRBV14 and TRBJ2-1, with D unresolved. Germline V CDR1 and CDR2: SGHDN, FVKESK. Trimming took 0 bases from V and 2 from J, leaving 2 bases between them. The CDR3 sequence is 13 residues long.

This clonotype came up many times. The CDR3 DNA reads TGCAGCGTTTTTGGGGGCACTAATTCCTACAATGAGCAGTTCTTC. Translation gives CSVFGGTNSYNEQFF. The rearrangement joins TRBV29-1 to TRBJ2-1; maybe TRBD1 (6 bases). Trimming shortened V by 5 bases and J by 1 base, and 15 bases separated the two germline ends. The CDR3 length is 15 residues. The germline CDR1 and CDR2 sequences are SQVTM and ANQGSEA.

J is TRBJ2-7 and V is TRBV28, with a possible D match to TRBD1 (8 bases). Germline CDR1 is MDHEN and CDR2 is SYDVKM. Trimming removed 5 bases from V and 1 base from J, with 18 bases in between. The CDR3 has 16 residues. CDR3 loop: CASSPRTGRASYEQYF. Here the CDR3 DNA reads TGTGCCAGCAGTCCCCGGACAGGGAGGGCTTCCTACGAGCAGTACTTC.

The chain uses TRBV6-1 and TRBJ2-1, with 14 bases matching TRBD2. V was pared by 5 bases and J by 9 bases, with 9 bases of the junction left unmatched. CDR3 size: 16 residues. Germline loops: CDR1 MNHNS, CDR2 SASEGT. The chain's CDR3 is CASSTRLAGGPVEQFF. CDR3 DNA sequence: TGTGCCAGCAGTACCAGACTAGCGGGAGGGCCGGTTGAGCAGTTCTTC.

The chain is built from TRBV5-1 and TRBJ2-7; 13 bases are a match to TRBD2. The CDR3 is 15 amino acids. The germline V gene has CDR1 SGHRS and CDR2 YFSETQ. The trim removed 4 bases at V and 4 bases at J, leaving 5 bases unmatched. In nucleotides, the CDR3 is TGCGCCAGCAGCACGGGACTAGCGGGATCGTACGAGCAGTACTTC. This sequence encodes CASSTGLAGSYEQYF. Complete variable domain (other parts from reference TRBV5-1 and TRBJ2-7): KAGVTQTPRYLIKTRGQQVTLSCSPISGHRSVSWYQQTPGQGLQFLFEYFSETQRNKGNFPGRFSGRQFSNSRSEMNVSTLELGDSALYLCASSTGLAGSYEQYFGPGTRLTVT.

This chain links TRBV5-1 with TRBJ2-1, with TRBD2 identical over 11 bases. Germline V gene data show CDR1 as SGHRS and CDR2 as YFSETQ. The CDR3 has 14 residues. V dropped 1 base and J dropped 12; count of bases not matched to a gene: 6. The CDR3 nucleotides read TGCGCCAGCAGCTTGTTGACTAGCGGGATCGGGCAGTTCTTC. It is translated as CASSLLTSGIGQFF. Looking up the rest from reference TRBV5-1 and TRBJ2-1 gives the full variable domain: KAGVTQTPRYLIKTRGQQVTLSCSPISGHRSVSWYQQTPGQGLQFLFEYFSETQRNKGNFPGRFSGRQFSNSRSEMNVSTLELGDSALYLCASSLLTSGIGQFFGPGTRLTVL.

This clonotype was detected a few times. The V call is TRBV6-5, the J call TRBJ2-7; 7 bases are a match to TRBD2. The trim removed 0 bases at V and 6 bases at J, leaving 5 bases unmatched. The CDR3 length is 14 residues. The germline V gene has CDR1 MNHEY and CDR2 SVGAGI. DNA for the CDR3: TGTGCCAGCAGTTACTCGATATCGGGGGGCGAGCAGTACTTC. Protein: CASSYSISGGEQYF.

This clonotype showed up just a few times. The chain links TRBV9 to TRBJ1-2, with a possible D match to TRBD1 (6 bases). The CDR3 contains 14 residues. Germline V gene sequence: CDR1 SGDLS, CDR2 YYNGEE. Between the trimmed V and J ends, which lost 4 bases and 4 bases, there was a span of 14 bases. The CDR3 here is CASSISRDTYGYTF. CDR3 bases: TGTGCCAGCAGCATCAGCCGGGACACCTATGGCTACACCTTC. Based on the CDR3 plus reference TRBV9 and TRBJ1-2, the full variable domain is DSGVTQTPKHLITATGQRVTLRCSPRSGDLSVYWYQQSLDQGLQFLIQYYNGEERAKGNILERFSAQQFPDLHSELNLSSLELGDSALYFCASSISRDTYGYTFGSGTRLTVV.

This clonotype was observed a few times. The rearrangement uses TRBV4-1 and TRBJ1-3, with no clear D. This CDR3 spans 17 amino acids. Germline CDR1 reads MGHRA; CDR2 reads YSYEKL. The ends were cut back, 1 base at V and 3 bases at J, with 16 bases in the middle. For the CDR3, the DNA is TGCGCCAGCAGCCAAGTGGGATCAAGACAACGTGGAAACACCATATATTTT. Translated: CASSQVGSRQRGNTIYF.

This clonotype was picked up a small number of times. This chain joins TRBV5-1 and TRBJ2-1; 10 bases agree with TRBD2. This CDR3 contains 16 residues. The germline V gene encodes CDR1 SGHRS and CDR2 YFSETQ. V dropped 4 bases and J dropped 0; count of bases not matched to a gene: 4. CDR3 coding DNA: TGCGCCAGCAGCATACTAGCGGGGAGCTCCTACAATGAGCAGTTCTTC. This sequence encodes CASSILAGSSYNEQFF.